These T cell receptor beta chains were read from a single sample in a study of blood T cell repertoires in COVID-19. Repertoires were generated with immunoSEQ multiplex PCR, while TCRdb's copy carries only in-frame clones and drops some. Here the sample spans around 270,000 clones, 70% to 90% being singletons. Sequencing used peripheral blood. These receptors were taken from a young man with active or convalescent COVID-19. Each CDR3 is given with its conserved first and last residue. The D gene is left open where the match is weak. Only some rows state a clone size, as once, few, many or a class for expanded clones.

len | j_gene | v_gene | d_gene | abundance | CDR3aa | CDR3nt
14 | TRBJ1-1 | TRBV10-3 | - | - | CAINDPGSEAEAFF | TGTGCCATCAACGACCCGGGTTCGGAGGCTGAAGCTTTCTTT
17 | TRBJ2-3 | TRBV4-2 | TRBD2 | - | CASSQDVASGGTDTQYF | TGTGCCAGCAGCCAAGATGTCGCTAGCGGGGGGACAGATACGCAGTATTTT
13 | TRBJ2-2 | TRBV7-3 | - | once | CASSSANTGELFF | TGTGCCAGCAGCTCCGCGAACACCGGGGAGCTGTTTTTT
18 | TRBJ2-5 | TRBV4-1 | TRBD2 | - | CASSQDGVGGGNQETQYF | TGCGCCAGCAGCCAAGATGGGGTGGGCGGGGGGAACCAAGAGACCCAGTACTTC
17 | TRBJ1-3 | TRBV11-2 | TRBD1 | few | CASSAMDRGFSGNTIYF | TGTGCCAGCAGCGCAATGGACAGGGGTTTCTCTGGAAACACCATATATTTT
17 | TRBJ2-7 | TRBV5-1 | TRBD2 | once | CASSPGLAGGISYEQYF | TGCGCCAGCAGCCCGGGACTAGCGGGGGGGATATCCTACGAGCAGTACTTC
15 | TRBJ2-3 | TRBV4-2 | - | - | CASRTSRGTTDTQYF | TGTGCCAGCAGGACGTCCCGGGGAACGACAGATACGCAGTATTTT
15 | TRBJ2-7 | TRBV19 | - | - | CASSLDSSVSYEQYF | TGTGCCAGTAGTCTGGACAGTTCGGTCTCCTACGAGCAGTACTTC
14 | TRBJ2-3 | TRBV3-1/TRBV3-2 | TRBD2 | - | CASSHAGGTDTQYF | TGTGCCAGCAGCCACGCGGGGGGCACAGATACGCAGTATTTT
16 | TRBJ1-5 | TRBV27 | - | - | CASSPQGWVGNQPQHF | TGTGCCAGCAGTCCGCAGGGATGGGTGGGCAATCAGCCCCAGCATTTT
13 | TRBJ1-4 | TRBV6-1 | - | - | CASSDEGGEKLFF | TGTGCCAGCAGTGATGAAGGGGGAGAAAAACTGTTTTTT
16 | TRBJ1-5 | TRBV18 | TRBD1 | - | CASSPRQGISNQPQHF | TGTGCCAGCTCACCACGACAGGGTATTAGCAATCAGCCCCAGCATTTT
15 | TRBJ2-2 | TRBV2 | TRBD1 | - | CASKRQGATTGELFF | TGTGCCAGCAAACGGCAGGGGGCGACCACCGGGGAGCTGTTTTTT
17 | TRBJ1-2 | TRBV7-8 | - | - | CASSLAYQGALGYGYTF | TGTGCCAGCAGCTTAGCCTACCAAGGGGCATTGGGCTATGGCTACACCTTC
17 | TRBJ2-2 | TRBV5-1 | TRBD2 | - | CASSPTSGGTNTGELFF | TGCGCCAGCAGTCCGACTAGCGGGGGGACGAACACCGGGGAGCTGTTTTTT
16 | TRBJ1-1 | TRBV19 | - | once | CASSIESHSGNTEAFF | TGTGCCAGTAGTATTGAGTCTCATAGCGGGAACACTGAAGCTTTCTTT
18 | TRBJ1-2 | TRBV10-3 | - | - | CAISPGDERSTPDYGYTF | TGTGCCATCAGCCCGGGGGATGAGAGGTCCACCCCGGACTATGGCTACACCTTC
11 | TRBJ1-2 | TRBV19 | - | - | CVNRTRKGYTF | TGTGTGAATAGGACTCGTAAGGGCTACACCTTC
13 | TRBJ1-4 | TRBV19 | - | - | CASSTDSFRVLAF | TGTGCCAGTAGTACGGACAGTTTCCGGGTCTTGGCTTTT
16 | TRBJ2-7 | TRBV11-2 | TRBD1 | - | CASSSLRTGITYEQYF | TGTGCCAGCAGCTCACTACGGACAGGGATAACGTACGAGCAGTACTTC
12 | TRBJ2-3 | TRBV19 | - | - | CASSPPEDTQYF | TGTGCCAGTAGTCCCCCCGAGGATACGCAGTATTTT
11 | TRBJ1-2 | TRBV5-8 | - | - | CASSFLFGYTF | TGTGCCAGCAGCTTTTTATTCGGCTACACCTTC
16 | TRBJ1-1 | TRBV4-3 | - | once | CASSQQRGTQNTEAFF | TGCGCCAGCAGCCAACAGAGGGGGACCCAAAACACTGAAGCTTTCTTT
19 | TRBJ2-5 | TRBV1 | - | - | CTSSRGTSGGTTRQETQYF | TGCACCAGCAGCCGGGGGACTAGCGGGGGGACAACCCGCCAAGAGACCCAGTACTTC
16 | TRBJ1-1 | TRBV5-8 | - | few | CASSLVQVHPDTEAFF | TGTGCCAGCAGCTTGGTGCAGGTACACCCGGACACTGAAGCTTTCTTT
13 | TRBJ1-1 | TRBV11-2 | - | - | CASSVADLPEAFF | TGTGCCAGCAGCGTCGCGGATCTACCTGAAGCTTTCTTT
14 | TRBJ1-1 | TRBV5-1 | - | - | CASSFTGMNTEAFF | TGCGCCAGCAGCTTTACAGGGATGAACACTGAAGCTTTCTTT
18 | TRBJ2-1 | TRBV7-6 | TRBD2 | - | CASSAPRNSGGSYNEQFF | TGTGCCAGCAGCGCCCCCAGGAATAGCGGGGGGTCGTACAATGAGCAGTTCTTC
13 | TRBJ2-5 | TRBV5-5 | - | - | CASSWESEETQYF | TGTGCCAGCAGCTGGGAGTCGGAAGAGACCCAGTACTTC
13 | TRBJ2-7 | TRBV4-1 | - | once | CASSQGYNVEQYF | TGCGCCAGCAGCCAAGGCTATAACGTCGAGCAGTACTTC
14 | TRBJ2-5 | TRBV6-5 | - | - | CASSPSPYQETQYF | TGTGCCAGCAGTCCCTCCCCGTACCAAGAGACCCAGTACTTC
13 | TRBJ1-5 | TRBV19 | - | - | CASSMRTDQPQHF | TGTGCCAGTAGTATGCGGACAGATCAGCCCCAGCATTTT
18 | TRBJ2-1 | TRBV4-3 | TRBD1 | - | CASSQDPPGTERHDEQFF | TGCGCCAGCAGCCAAGATCCTCCCGGGACAGAACGTCATGATGAGCAGTTCTTC
17 | TRBJ2-7 | TRBV4-1 | - | - | CASSQDTGRGSNYEQYF | TGCGCCAGCAGCCAAGATACAGGCAGGGGATCCAACTACGAGCAGTACTTC
14 | TRBJ2-7 | TRBV7-6 | - | - | CASSLVGGGYEQYF | TGTGCCAGCAGCTTAGTTGGAGGTGGCTACGAGCAGTACTTC
17 | TRBJ2-3 | TRBV5-5 | TRBD2 | - | CASSLFVAGSSTDTQYF | TGTGCCAGCAGCCTCTTCGTAGCGGGGTCGAGCACAGATACGCAGTATTTT
16 | TRBJ2-7 | TRBV6-5 | - | - | CASSSRQARNSYEQYF | TGTGCCAGCAGTTCCCGACAGGCCCGTAACTCCTACGAGCAGTACTTC
14 | TRBJ2-1 | TRBV29-1 | TRBD1 | - | CSVGRTGEFDEQFF | TGCAGCGTTGGTAGGACAGGGGAATTCGATGAGCAGTTCTTC
17 | TRBJ2-6 | TRBV7-9 | - | - | CASSLEEGWSGANVLTF | TGTGCCAGCAGCTTGGAAGAGGGCTGGTCTGGGGCCAACGTCCTGACTTTC
16 | TRBJ2-3 | TRBV11-3 | - | - | CASSLSSAVGTDTQYF | TGTGCCAGCAGCTTATCTTCAGCGGTTGGGACAGATACGCAGTATTTT
14 | TRBJ2-7 | TRBV10-2 | TRBD1 | - | CASSDSGQVYEQYF | TGCGCCAGCAGTGATTCGGGACAGGTTTACGAGCAGTACTTC
12 | TRBJ2-7 | TRBV29-1 | TRBD1 | - | CSVGGTGGEQYF | TGCAGCGTTGGAGGGACAGGGGGAGAGCAGTACTTC
15 | TRBJ2-6 | TRBV10-3 | - | - | CAITGELSGANVLTF | TGTGCCATTACGGGAGAACTCTCTGGGGCCAACGTCCTGACTTTC
15 | TRBJ2-5 | TRBV5-4 | - | - | CASSHITETQETQYF | TGTGCCAGCAGCCACATTACAGAGACCCAAGAGACCCAGTACTTC
15 | TRBJ1-2 | TRBV29-1 | - | - | CSVDGTVNANYGYTF | TGCAGCGTTGACGGTACGGTGAACGCTAACTATGGCTACACCTTC
11 | TRBJ1-3 | TRBV20-1 | - | - | CSAWLGGTIYF | TGCAGTGCGTGGTTGGGGGGCACCATATATTTT
15 | TRBJ1-2 | TRBV7-8 | TRBD1 | - | CASSGGDRGRSGYTF | TGTGCCAGCAGCGGGGGAGACAGGGGAAGGAGTGGCTACACCTTC
16 | TRBJ2-3 | TRBV5-6 | - | - | CASSLDAGSRLNTQYF | TGTGCCAGCAGCTTGGACGCGGGGTCCAGGCTTAATACGCAGTATTTT
12 | TRBJ2-7 | TRBV5-6 | - | - | CASSFQGKEQYF | TGTGCCAGCAGCTTTCAGGGGAAGGAGCAGTACTTC
12 | TRBJ2-7 | TRBV5-5 | - | - | CASSPDSHEQYF | TGTGCCAGCAGCCCGGACAGCCACGAGCAGTACTTC
16 | TRBJ1-2 | TRBV30 | - | - | CAWSTGVGPLLYGYTF | TGTGCCTGGAGCACGGGGGTGGGACCGCTACTCTATGGCTACACCTTC
15 | TRBJ1-5 | TRBV24-1 | - | - | CATRQHNSFCQPQHF | TGTGCCACCCGTCAACATAATTCCTTTTGCCAGCCCCAGCATTTT
13 | TRBJ1-5 | TRBV12-3/TRBV12-4 | - | - | CASSRQSNQPQHF | TGTGCCAGCAGCAGACAGAGCAATCAGCCCCAGCATTTT
14 | TRBJ2-7 | TRBV9 | TRBD1 | - | CASSEGQGAYEQYF | TGTGCCAGCAGCGAAGGACAGGGGGCTTACGAGCAGTACTTC
12 | TRBJ1-1 | TRBV6-5 | - | - | CASSYLPPEAFF | TGTGCCAGCAGTTACCTCCCCCCTGAAGCTTTCTTT
16 | TRBJ1-5 | TRBV7-6 | - | - | CASSLSTQGTNQPQHF | TGTGCCAGCAGCTTGTCCACCCAGGGGACCAATCAGCCCCAGCATTTT
14 | TRBJ2-7 | TRBV19 | - | - | CASSGVMEAHEQYF | TGTGCCAGTAGTGGCGTAATGGAGGCCCACGAGCAGTACTTC